The 13 T cell receptor beta chains below all came from one sample that was sequenced in a study of T cell responses to AZD1222 COVID-19 vaccine. Sequenced by immunoSEQ multiplex PCR; TCRdb stores in-frame clones only, minus some. The sample lists about 54,000 clones, 89% seen once, with around 2% in the top ten. The specimen was peripheral blood, collected on day 0 of AZD1222 vaccination. Receptors originate from an adult in good health.

A few counts support this clone. The chain has TRBV5-1 and TRBJ2-7, with 9 bases fitting TRBD2. V shed 1 base, J shed 4 bases, and the junction held 12 bases outside the gene matches. CDR3 length: 17 amino acids. The V gene's germline CDR1 is SGHRS and CDR2 YFSETQ. The CDR3 sequence is CASSLNPTASGKYEQYF. The CDR3 region has the DNA TGCGCCAGCAGCTTGAACCCTACGGCTAGCGGGAAATACGAGCAGTACTTC.

The chain combines TRBV10-3 with TRBJ2-5, with D perhaps matching TRBD2 (5 bases). Deletions cut 3 bases from V and 3 bases from J, with 8 bases between. The CDR3 runs 13 residues. From germline, CDR1 is ENHRY and CDR2 SYGVKD. Here the CDR3 DNA reads TGTGCCATCAGTGACAGAGCGGAAGAGACCCAGTACTTC. This sequence encodes CAISDRAEETQYF.

This chain connects TRBV6-2 or TRBV6-3 to TRBJ1-1, with a weak D call TRBD1 (5 bases). CDR1 and CDR2 (germline): MNHEY, SVGEGT. The CDR3 sequence is 13 residues long. Trimming removed 2 bases from V and 1 base from J, with 5 bases in between. The CDR3 region is CASSYGQNTEAFF. The DNA of the CDR3 is TGTGCCAGCAGTTACGGACAGAACACTGAAGCTTTCTTT.

V and J are TRBV19 and TRBJ1-5, with 8 bases aligning to TRBD1. The CDR3 is made up of 15 amino acids. From germline, CDR1 is LNHDA and CDR2 SQIVND (reference sequence). With 7 bases clipped from V and 3 bases from J, the junction kept 8 bases outside the gene matches. The CDR3 loop is CASTSRDRPNQPQHF. For the CDR3, the DNA is TGTGCCAGTACCAGCCGGGACAGGCCCAATCAGCCCCAGCATTTT.

For the CDR3, the DNA is TGCGCCAGCACCCGGACAGGGGGCGACTCACCCCTCCACTTT. It codes for CASTRTGGDSPLHF. The genes are TRBV5-1 and TRBJ1-6; TRBD1 agrees at 11 bases. Germline loops: CDR1 SGHRS, CDR2 YFSETQ. The CDR3 is made up of 14 amino acids. J lost 10 bases, V lost 6 bases, and 6 bases had no gene match.

The gene calls are TRBV11-2 and TRBJ1-1, with D possibly TRBD1 on 6 matching bases. Germline V gene lookup returns CDR1 SGHAT and CDR2 FQNNGV. The V gene lost 3 bases and the J gene lost 5 bases, with 10 bases spanning the gap. CDR3 length equals 13 residues. CDR3 in DNA: TGTGCCAGCAGCTTCCAGGGGTTAACTGAAGCTTTCTTT. Protein product: CASSFQGLTEAFF.

The genes are TRBV12-3 or TRBV12-4 and TRBJ2-7; 7 nucleotides agree with TRBD1. The CDR3 extends over 13 amino acids. V trimming: 9 bases; J trimming: 0 bases; junction bases outside the gene matches: 5. This chain's CDR3 is CASTGTASYEQYF. As DNA, the CDR3 is TGTGCCAGTACTGGGACAGCCTCCTACGAGCAGTACTTC.

V is TRBV5-1 and J is TRBJ2-1, with TRBD2 identical over 8 bases. CDR3 length equals 14 residues. Germline lookup yields CDR1 SGHRS and CDR2 YFSETQ. J lost 5 bases, V lost 1 base, and 2 bases had no gene match. In DNA, the CDR3 is TGCGCCAGCAGCTTGATAGCGGGAAACAATGAGCAGTTCTTC. This codes for CASSLIAGNNEQFF.

The chain couples TRBV4-2 to TRBJ1-6, with 9 bases that match TRBD1. V dropped 1 base and J dropped 1; count of bases not matched to a gene: 2. CDR3 length: 17 amino acids. The germline V gene encodes CDR1 LGHNA and CDR2 YNFKEQ. CDR3 amino acids: CASSQGQGGSYNSPLHF. The CDR3, as DNA: TGTGCCAGCAGCCAAGGACAGGGGGGGTCCTATAATTCACCCCTCCACTTT.

The chain uses TRBV9 and TRBJ2-1; 7 positions match TRBD2. Trimming removed 0 bases from V and 0 bases from J; junction bases left unmatched: 3. Germline values: CDR1 SGDLS, CDR2 YYNGEE. This CDR3 spans 16 amino acids. CDR3 loop: CASSVGGGGSYNEQFF. The DNA of the CDR3 is TGTGCCAGCAGCGTAGGAGGCGGGGGCTCCTACAATGAGCAGTTCTTC.

This clone has only one observation. The chain links TRBV25-1 to TRBJ2-7; TRBD2 is a possible D gene (6 bases). The CDR3 has 12 amino acids. Trimming took 4 bases from V and 3 from J, leaving 7 bases between them. CDR1 and CDR2 from the germline V gene are MGHDK and SYGVNS. The CDR3 nucleotides read TGTGCCAGCAGTGGGGGGGTCTACGAGCAGTACTTC. Residues: CASSGGVYEQYF.

This sequence joins TRBV3-1 (or the pseudogene TRBV3-2) and TRBJ2-5, with 12 positions matching TRBD2. V dropped 0 bases and J dropped 5; count of bases not matched to a gene: 7. Germline CDR1 is LGHDT and CDR2 is YNNKEL (reference sequence). This CDR3 spans 17 amino acids. CDR3 DNA sequence: TGTGCCAGCAGCCAAGATCACGCTAGCGGGAGGGCCGAGACCCAGTACTTC. This encodes CASSQDHASGRAETQYF.

The chain couples TRBV28 to TRBJ1-4; 8 nucleotides agree with TRBD1. The CDR3 has 14 amino acids. The V and J ends lost 6 bases and 7 bases, in that order; junction bases with no gene match: 7. The germline gives CDR1 MDHEN, CDR2 SYDVKM. Written as DNA, the CDR3 is TGTGCCAGCAGGAGGGGACAGGTGATTGAAAAACTGTTTTTT. Amino acids: CASRRGQVIEKLFF.